This T cell receptor beta chain was captured by sequencing in a study of shared clonotypes between healthy human individuals. Assay: immunoSEQ multiplex PCR; the TCRdb copy retains only in-frame clones and omits some. The sample consists of some 1,600,000 clones, roughly 98% of them appearing once. The CDR3 length is 15 residues. Germline loops: CDR1 SGHRS, CDR2 YFSETQ. V shed 0 bases and J 6 bases; nucleotides not matched to a gene: 4. This clonotype was obtained from a young man in good health. J is TRBJ2-1 and V is TRBV5-1; 9 nucleotides align to TRBD1. Sample: naive CD4+ T cells sorted from blood. Indicated subset: CD45RA+ positively selected. The DNA for the CDR3 is TGCGCCAGCAGCTTGGGGACAGGGGCGTTCAATGAGCAGTTCTTC. It specifies CASSLGTGAFNEQFF.